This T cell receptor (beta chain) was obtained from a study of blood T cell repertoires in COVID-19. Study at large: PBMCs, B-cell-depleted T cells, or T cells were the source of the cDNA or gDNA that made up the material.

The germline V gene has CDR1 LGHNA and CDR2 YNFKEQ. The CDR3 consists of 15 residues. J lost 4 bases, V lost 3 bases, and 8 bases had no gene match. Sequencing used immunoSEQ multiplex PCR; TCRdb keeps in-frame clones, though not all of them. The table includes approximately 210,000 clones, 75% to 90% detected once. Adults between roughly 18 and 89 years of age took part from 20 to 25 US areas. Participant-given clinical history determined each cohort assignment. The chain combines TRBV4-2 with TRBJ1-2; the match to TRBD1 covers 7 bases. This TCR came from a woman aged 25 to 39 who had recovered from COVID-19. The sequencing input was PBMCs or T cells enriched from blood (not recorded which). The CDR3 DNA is TGTGCCAGCAGCCAGGGAACAGGGGCCATCTATGGCTACACCTTC. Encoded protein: CASSQGTGAIYGYTF.